This T cell receptor (beta chain) was found in a study of blood T cell repertoires in COVID-19. Study summary: There were acute and convalescent COVID-19 samples, and they came from the United States, Italy and Spain. From T cells, B-cell-depleted T cells, or PBMCs came the material, which was cDNA or gDNA.

Repertoires were generated with immunoSEQ multiplex PCR, while TCRdb's copy carries only in-frame clones and drops some. The repertoire holds about 160,000 clones, with 70% to 90% as singletons. The source is a man older than 75 with COVID-19, enrolled during active disease. The sequenced sample was peripheral blood.

CDR3 coding DNA: TGTGCCAGCAGCCAATTCGCCTCCGGGACAGACCGTGCTAACTATGGCTACACCTTC. This encodes CASSQFASGTDRANYGYTF. V gene TRBV3-1 (or the pseudogene TRBV3-2) combines with J gene TRBJ1-2; 7 nucleotides match TRBD1. With V trimmed by 2 bases and J by 0 bases, 15 bases remained unmatched. The germline V gene has CDR1 LGHDT and CDR2 YNNKEL (reference sequence). The CDR3 covers 19 residues.